The 3 T cell receptor beta chains presented below share a single source sample, sequenced in a study of T cells after yellow fever vaccination. Via MiXCR, TCRdb re-called the 5' RACE reads, giving one row per CDR3 protein. The data hold around 25,000 distinct CDR3 sequences, with around 3.3% observed a single time. This specimen was PBMCs, either bulk or a sorted T-cell subset (CD4+, CD8+, memory, or dextramer-sorted; not recorded which), taken roughly 47 days after the first yellow fever vaccination. All receptors come from a man between 18 and 29 years old who received the YFV17D yellow fever vaccine.

This clonotype was seen many times. The chain carries TRBV2 and TRBJ2-1; D may correspond to TRBD1 or TRBD2 (5 bases each). Trimming left V 5 bases short and J 10 bases short, with 15 bases between. The CDR3 spans 13 residues. Germline V gene sequence: CDR1 SNHLY, CDR2 FYNNEI. The CDR3 loop reads CASSRDGVKEQFF. The CDR3 DNA is TGTGCCAGCAGTAGGGACGGAGTAAAAGAGCAGTTCTTC.

This clonotype was detected ten times or more. This sequence joins TRBV5-1 and TRBJ1-6; possible D gene TRBD1, 5 bases. Trimming cost V 6 bases and J 8 bases, with 12 bases left between them. The V gene's germline CDR1 is SGHRS and CDR2 YFSETQ. The CDR3 has 13 amino acids. CDR3 sequence: CASKTDEDSPLHF. The CDR3 bases are TGCGCCAGCAAGACAGACGAGGATTCACCCCTCCACTTT.

In its sample, this clonotype was seen many times. This chain connects TRBV7-9 to TRBJ1-1; 7 nucleotides agree with TRBD1. Losses at the gene ends were 5 bases for V and 1 base for J; bases not matched to a gene: 13. The CDR3 spans 17 residues. Germline V CDR1 and CDR2: SEHNR, FQNEAQ (reference sequence). CDR3 residues: CASSKPGTALPNTEAFF. The CDR3 DNA is TGTGCCAGCAGCAAGCCCGGGACAGCCCTGCCGAACACTGAAGCTTTCTTT.